These 10 T cell receptor beta chains originate from one sample sequenced in a study of cytomegalovirus exposure and HLA in healthy donors (dated by TCRdb to the late 2010s). Library preparation employed the immunoSEQ multiplex PCR assay. For the multiplex PCR, a mixture combining 60 forward primers for TCR Vbeta segments and 13 reverse primers for TCR Jbeta segments was used. As stored in TCRdb, this immuneACCESS dataset retains in-frame rearrangements with V and J assigned. A fraction of the clones does not appear; measured against another copy, unresolved V genes explain less than half of the discrepancy, and the remainder lacks a known reason. Recorded for this sample are 60,000 or so clones; around three quarters of them occurred a single time. The ten largest make up more than 3% of the sample. The material sequenced was PBMCs. The receptors originated from a woman aged 40 to 55 in good health and CMV-seropositive.

The rearrangement links TRBV14 to TRBJ1-2; D might be TRBD1 (5 bases). V lost 0 bases and J lost 4, with 6 bases in between. Germline loops: CDR1 SGHDN, CDR2 FVKESK. The CDR3 contains 13 residues. In nucleotides, the CDR3 is TGTGCCAGCAGCCAAGAGGGGGGCTATGGCTACACCTTC. Amino acids: CASSQEGGYGYTF.

The rearrangement links TRBV4-1 to TRBJ2-2; 8 nucleotides match TRBD1. The CDR3 is 17 amino acids. Germline V gives CDR1 MGHRA, CDR2 YSYEKL. After removal of 3 bases from V and 5 bases from J, the junction contained 11 bases not matched to a gene. In nucleotides, the CDR3 is TGCGCCAGCAGCCACCCAGCCCAGGGGGCCAGGACCGGGGAGCTGTTTTTT. Protein: CASSHPAQGARTGELFF.

V is TRBV6-1 and J is TRBJ1-1, with a possible D match to TRBD1 (6 bases). V was shortened by 8 bases and J by 3 bases, with 10 bases between the two germline ends. This CDR3 region has 12 residues. Germline V gives CDR1 MNHNS, CDR2 SASEGT. The CDR3 DNA reads as TGTGCCAGCTCAGGGGCGGACACTGAAGCTTTCTTT. This gives the protein CASSGADTEAFF.

A single count supports this clone. The chain links TRBV9 to TRBJ1-4; possible D gene TRBD1, 6 bases. V lost 3 bases to trimming and J lost 5 bases, with 14 bases between them. Germline assignment: CDR1 SGDLS and CDR2 YYNGEE. The CDR3 consists of 15 residues. CDR3 residues: CASSEQGWANEKLFF. In nucleotides, the CDR3 is TGTGCCAGCAGCGAACAGGGTTGGGCCAATGAAAAACTGTTTTTT.

The chain joins TRBV11-2 to TRBJ1-1; D gene ambiguous. Germline-derived CDR1 and CDR2 are SGHAT and FQNNGV. V lost 5 bases to trimming and J lost 0 bases, with 13 bases between them. CDR3 length: 15 amino acids. CDR3 sequence (DNA): TGTGCCAGCAGCACTATAAGAGGAATGAACACTGAAGCTTTCTTT. It is translated as CASSTIRGMNTEAFF.

The gene calls are TRBV7-9 and TRBJ2-1; 11 bases are shared with TRBD2. Germline CDR1 and CDR2: SEHNR and FQNEAQ (reference sequence). The CDR3 has 15 amino acids. V was pared by 7 bases and J by 7 bases, with 9 bases of the junction left unmatched. The CDR3 loop reads CASTRGASGGNEQFF. For the CDR3, the DNA is TGTGCCAGCACCCGGGGGGCTAGCGGGGGGAATGAGCAGTTCTTC.

This clone has more than one count but fewer than ten. This sequence joins TRBV11-2 and TRBJ1-1, with D possibly TRBD1 on 5 matching bases. The CDR3 consists of 15 residues. V was cut by 2 bases and J by 2 bases, with 12 bases left in between. CDR1 SGHAT and CDR2 FQNNGV come from the germline V gene. The CDR3 bases are TGTGCCAGCAGCTTACGACAGAGCCAAAACACTGAAGCTTTCTTT. Encoded protein: CASSLRQSQNTEAFF.

This clone showed up just once. Here the CDR3 DNA reads TGTGCTAGTGGACCCGGACACCTTGAAGCTTTCTTT. Translated, it gives CASGPGHLEAFF. V gene TRBV12-5 combines with J gene TRBJ1-1, with D possibly being TRBD1 (5 bases). V lost 6 bases, J lost 7 bases, and 12 bases lay in between. This CDR3 is 12 amino acids long. Germline V CDR1 and CDR2: LGHNT, FRNRAP.

The gene calls are TRBV2 and TRBJ2-6, with unresolved D. Trimming shortened V by 8 bases and J by 0 bases, and 14 bases separated the two germline ends. The CDR3 is 16 residues long. CDR1 and CDR2 (germline): SNHLY, FYNNEI. The CDR3 DNA sequence: TGTGCCAGCCTCTATTACCCCAACTCTGGGGCCAACGTCCTGACTTTC. It encodes CASLYYPNSGANVLTF.

The J gene is TRBJ2-7, the V gene TRBV4-1; a weak D match, TRBD2 (6 bases). The CDR3 contains 15 residues. V was trimmed by 2 bases and J by 2 bases, leaving 13 bases between them. Germline V gives CDR1 MGHRA, CDR2 YSYEKL. CDR3 bases: TGCGCCAGCAGCCAATTCGGGACTCCTACCTACGAGCAGTACTTC. Amino acid sequence: CASSQFGTPTYEQYF.